This TCR delta chain appears in the sequencing data of a study of γδ T cells in repeated Plasmodium falciparum infection. Study overall: Sampling occurred at baseline, pre-infection for selected infections, and 21 days post-infection. Broader study findings: In Vdelta2-negative, largely Vdelta1+, gammadelta repertoires, repeated controlled infections appeared to drive clonal selection waves. Vdelta2-negative gammadelta repertoires appeared less diverse and less shared in Malian than Australian children.

Germline values: CDR1 TSWWSYY, CDR2 QGS. CDR3 length: 23 amino acids. In regard to this clone: Its antigen is as yet unknown. The TCRdb record carries a much larger clone's protein, which differs from this DNA's translation at residue 9; a read error is the likely cause, and the protein listed here is the DNA translation. The identical CDR3 is also encoded by other nucleotide sequences in the sample.

Bulk repertoires came from Vgamma9/Vdelta2+ or Vdelta2-negative gammadelta T cells flow-sorted from PBMC. TCRdb reanalysed the multiplex PCR reads via CATT. The sample records about 57,000 delta-chain clones, approximately 1.7% being singletons. The rearrangement uses TRDV1 and TRDJ1, with D possibly TRDD3 on 6 matching bases. The TCR was taken from a pool of human donors (malaria-infected and uninfected, not separated). The sequenced material came from gamma-delta T cells from blood. Here the CDR3 reads CALGDSTFDGIRNGWGTTGGLIF. In DNA, the CDR3 is TGTGCTCTTGGGGACTCGACCTTCGACGGCATACGAAACGGCTGGGGCACGACCGGGGGACTCATTTTT.